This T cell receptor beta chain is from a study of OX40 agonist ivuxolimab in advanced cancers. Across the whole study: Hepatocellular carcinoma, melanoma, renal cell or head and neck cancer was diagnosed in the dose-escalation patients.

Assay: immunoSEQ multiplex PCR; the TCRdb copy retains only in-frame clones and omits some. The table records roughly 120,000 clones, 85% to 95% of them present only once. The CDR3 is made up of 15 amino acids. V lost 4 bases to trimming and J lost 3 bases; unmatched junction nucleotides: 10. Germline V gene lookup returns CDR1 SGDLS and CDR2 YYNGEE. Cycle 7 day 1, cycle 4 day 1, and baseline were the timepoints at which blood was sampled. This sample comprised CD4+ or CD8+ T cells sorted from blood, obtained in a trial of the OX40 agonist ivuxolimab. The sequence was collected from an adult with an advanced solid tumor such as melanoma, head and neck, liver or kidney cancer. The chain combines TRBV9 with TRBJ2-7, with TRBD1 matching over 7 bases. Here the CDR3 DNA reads TGTGCCAGCAGCTCCCCTAGGCAGGGGGTCTACGAGCAGTACTTC. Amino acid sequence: CASSSPRQGVYEQYF.